This TCR beta chain was identified in a study of T cell repertoires in cytomegalovirus infection. Looking at the study overall: Newly reported HLA-C-restricted and thoroughly characterized HLA-B-restricted CMV epitopes were employed.

Points on this clonotype: Its antigen remains unidentified.

TCRdb redid the calling of the reads with MiXCR, one entry per CDR3 protein. Altogether approximately 990,000 distinct CDR3 sequences are present, 31% being singletons, with the ten largest covering 13%. Looked up from germline, CDR1 is MGHDK and CDR2 is SYGVNS. The CDR3 is 16 amino acids. Germline trimming cut 7 bases from V and 8 bases from J; bases unmatched to any gene: 14. The sequencing used cultured CD8+ T cells from PBMCs, collected from culture after CMV antigen stimulation. This TCR came from a human donor in good health (CMV status not recorded). Some clones in this sample may be carry-over from other donors' samples. The chain has TRBV25-1 and TRBJ1-2; 12 bases align to TRBD1. The CDR3 coding sequence is TGTGCCAGCAAGGGGACAGGGGGCGAGCCTACCTGGGGCTACACCTTC. It specifies CASKGTGGEPTWGYTF.